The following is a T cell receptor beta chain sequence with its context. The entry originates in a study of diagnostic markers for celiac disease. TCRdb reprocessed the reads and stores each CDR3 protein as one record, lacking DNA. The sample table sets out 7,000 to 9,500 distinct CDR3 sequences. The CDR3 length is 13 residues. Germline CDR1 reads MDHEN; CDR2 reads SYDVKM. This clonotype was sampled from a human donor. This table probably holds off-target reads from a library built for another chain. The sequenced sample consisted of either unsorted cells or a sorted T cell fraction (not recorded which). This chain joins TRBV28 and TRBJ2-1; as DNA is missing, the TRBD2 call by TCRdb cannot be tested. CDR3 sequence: CASSLGEYNEQFF.